Listed here are 14 T cell receptor beta chains from one sample, sequenced in a study of cytomegalovirus exposure and HLA in healthy donors. Primers included in the PCR were 60 Vbeta and 13 Jbeta primers. Profiled with immunoSEQ multiplex PCR; TCRdb holds only in-frame clones, not every one. The sample records roughly 100,000 clones, 76% being singletons. Sample: PBMCs. All receptors come from a woman aged 18-30 years in good health and CMV-seropositive.

This clone was observed a few times. The chain employs TRBV4-1 and TRBJ2-3; 11 positions agree with TRBD2. CDR3 size: 15 residues. The germline V gene has CDR1 MGHRA and CDR2 YSYEKL. The J segment lost 3 bases and the V segment lost 6 bases, leaving 5 bases of the junction unmatched. CDR3 loop: CASRFTSGSTDTQYF. CDR3 in DNA: TGCGCCAGCAGGTTTACTAGCGGGAGTACAGATACGCAGTATTTT.

This clone was counted only a few times. The J gene is TRBJ2-1, the V gene TRBV19; 11 bases are shared with TRBD2. V shed 8 bases, J shed 10 bases, and the junction held 7 bases outside the gene matches. The germline V gene has CDR1 LNHDA and CDR2 SQIVND (reference sequence). The CDR3 loop spans 13 amino acids. In nucleotides, the CDR3 is TGTGCCAGTGAACTAGCGGGAGTAAACGAGCAGTTCTTC. It encodes CASELAGVNEQFF.

This chain links TRBV9 with TRBJ2-7; 7 bases match TRBD2. CDR1 and CDR2 (germline): SGDLS, YYNGEE. V lost 1 base, J lost 2 bases, and 6 bases stayed unmatched. This CDR3 is built from 15 residues. Here the CDR3 reads CASSVSSSGTYEQYF. The CDR3 DNA reads as TGTGCCAGCAGCGTAAGTTCTAGCGGCACCTACGAGCAGTACTTC.

This chain joins TRBV9 and TRBJ2-5; D may be TRBD2 (6 bases). CDR1 is SGDLS, CDR2 YYNGEE, per germline. V was trimmed by 4 bases and J by 3 bases, leaving 13 bases between them. The CDR3 totals 14 residues. CDR3 loop: CASSPPGGEETQYF. Written as DNA, the CDR3 is TGTGCCAGCAGCCCCCCCGGAGGGGAAGAGACCCAGTACTTC. The full variable domain, rest sourced from reference TRBV9 and TRBJ2-5, is DSGVTQTPKHLITATGQRVTLRCSPRSGDLSVYWYQQSLDQGLQFLIQYYNGEERAKGNILERFSAQQFPDLHSELNLSSLELGDSALYFCASSPPGGEETQYFGPGTRLLVL.

The chain is built from TRBV27 and TRBJ1-1, with 8 bases fitting TRBD1. The trim removed 5 bases at V and 6 bases at J, leaving 5 bases unmatched. Per the germline V gene, CDR1 is MNHEY and CDR2 is SMNVEV (reference sequence). The CDR3 covers 13 residues. CDR3 in DNA: TGTGCCAGCAGTGCATGGACAGGGTCTGAAGCTTTCTTT. The encoded protein is CASSAWTGSEAFF.

V usage is TRBV2 and J usage is TRBJ1-3; D ambiguous. The CDR3 sequence is 15 residues long. The germline gives CDR1 SNHLY, CDR2 FYNNEI. Deletions cut 2 bases from V and 0 bases from J, with 8 bases between. The CDR3 reads CASSELRVSGNTIYF. DNA for the CDR3: TGTGCCAGCAGTGAACTGAGGGTCTCTGGAAACACCATATATTTT.

This sequence joins TRBV6-5 and TRBJ2-2; D is unclear. V was cut by 6 bases and J by 8 bases, with 16 bases left in between. The CDR3 contains 14 residues. CDR1 MNHEY and CDR2 SVGAGI come from the germline V gene. CDR3 DNA: TGTGCCAGCAGCACATGGGCTATTGGTGGGGAGCTGTTTTTT. Protein: CASSTWAIGGELFF.

V usage is TRBV10-1 and J usage is TRBJ1-1, with no clear D. Germline CDR1 WNHNN, CDR2 SYGVQD (reference sequence). CDR3 length: 13 residues. Trimming stripped 4 bases from V and 1 base from J, with 7 bases between. The CDR3 spells CASSGAANTEAFF. Written as DNA, the CDR3 is TGCGCCAGCAGTGGGGCAGCGAACACTGAAGCTTTCTTT.

This clone was recorded once. V is TRBV5-6 and J is TRBJ2-7, with D hard to call. Trimming removed 0 bases from V and 2 bases from J, with 9 bases in between. Germline CDR1 reads SGHDT; CDR2 reads YYEEEE. The CDR3 totals 14 residues. This chain's CDR3 is CASSLAGSTYEQYF. CDR3 DNA: TGTGCCAGCAGCTTGGCAGGCTCAACCTACGAGCAGTACTTC. The full variable domain, with the rest looked up from reference TRBV5-6 and TRBJ2-7, is DAGVTQSPTHLIKTRGQQVTLRCSPKSGHDTVSWYQQALGQGPQFIFQYYEEEERQRGNFPDRFSGHQFPNYSSELNVNALLLGDSALYLCASSLAGSTYEQYFGPGTRLTVT.

This rearrangement joins TRBV13 to TRBJ2-7; D not resolved. There are 12 residues in the CDR3. CDR1 is PRHDT, CDR2 FYEKMQ, per germline (reference sequence). Trimming removed 2 bases from V and 6 bases from J, with 8 bases in between. Here the CDR3 reads CASSLSPSEQYF. The DNA of the CDR3 is TGTGCCAGCAGCTTAAGCCCGAGCGAGCAGTACTTC.

The V call is TRBV6-1, the J call TRBJ1-5, with TRBD1 as a possible D gene (6 bases). In germline, CDR1 is MNHNS, CDR2 SASEGT. The length of the CDR3 is 15 residues. The germline V and J ends were trimmed by 5 bases and 0 bases, with 11 bases remaining between them. The CDR3 DNA reads TGTGCCAGCAGTTGGACAGAGTATAGCAATCAGCCCCAGCATTTT. Protein: CASSWTEYSNQPQHF.

This chain connects TRBV5-1 to TRBJ2-7, with a weak D call TRBD1 (6 bases). CDR1 and CDR2 from the germline V gene are SGHRS and YFSETQ. This CDR3 has 14 amino acids. V gave up 4 bases and J gave up 2 bases, with 13 bases separating them. The DNA of the CDR3 is TGCGCCAGCAGCCCCATGGACAGAACCTACGAGCAGTACTTC. Its translation is CASSPMDRTYEQYF.

The chain recombines TRBV10-1 with TRBJ2-1; no clear D gene. CDR1 and CDR2 (germline): WNHNN, SYGVQD (reference sequence). There are 16 residues in the CDR3. The germline V and J ends were trimmed by 3 bases and 0 bases, with 12 bases remaining between them. The CDR3, as DNA: TGCGCCAGCAGTGAAGTGTCCCTAAGCTCCTACAATGAGCAGTTCTTC. It specifies CASSEVSLSSYNEQFF.

The J gene is TRBJ2-1, the V gene TRBV4-1; 11 nucleotides agree with TRBD2. Germline loops: CDR1 MGHRA, CDR2 YSYEKL. The junction had 7 bases not matched to a gene; V was cut back by 5 bases and J by 1 base. The CDR3 has 17 amino acids. Here the CDR3 DNA reads TGCGCCAGCAGCAGACTAGCGGGATTACTATCCTACAATGAGCAGTTCTTC. It encodes CASSRLAGLLSYNEQFF.